Presented here are 12 T cell receptor beta chains from one specimen sequenced in a study of post-analysis software for immune sequencing data. Which antigens these TCRs recognize remains unknown. General observations from the study: Five or six TRBV segments, TRBV5-6, TRBV5-1 and TRBV20-1 among them, were found more frequent in patients than controls.

cDNA libraries of TCR beta carried unique molecular identifiers. TCRdb re-analysed the PCR reads in MiXCR, keeping a single row per CDR3 protein. The top ten hold roughly 13% of the sample, which has around 400,000 distinct CDR3 sequences, around 33% seen once. Sequenced material: blood. These receptors all stem from a girl aged 5 to 17 with multiple sclerosis.

The rearrangement uses TRBV10-3 and TRBJ2-1; 7 positions agree with TRBD1. The V and J ends lost 10 bases and 8 bases, in that order; junction bases with no gene match: 14. Germline V lookup: CDR1 ENHRY, CDR2 SYGVKD. The CDR3 extends over 14 amino acids. The CDR3 loop is CANSPKQGKDEQFF. In DNA form, the CDR3 reads TGTGCCAACAGCCCGAAACAGGGGAAGGATGAGCAGTTCTTC.

The table lists this clonotype with a few counts. The rearrangement links TRBV4-3 to TRBJ2-5; 8 bases line up with TRBD1. The CDR3 has 15 amino acids. CDR1 and CDR2 from the germline V gene are LGHNA and YSLEER. Unmatched junction bases numbered 8, after V lost 3 bases and J lost 5 bases. CDR3 in amino acids: CASSHGTGWPETQYF. CDR3 nucleotides: TGCGCCAGCAGCCATGGGACAGGCTGGCCGGAGACCCAGTACTTC.

V is TRBV29-1 and J is TRBJ2-1; 9 bases fit TRBD1. The germline CDR1 and CDR2 sequences are SQVTM and ANQGSEA. This CDR3 has 15 amino acids. V trimming: 6 bases; J trimming: 6 bases; junction bases outside the gene matches: 12. CDR3 sequence: CSVAYRGRESNEQFF. CDR3 nucleotide sequence: TGCAGCGTGGCGTACAGGGGGCGAGAGAGCAATGAGCAGTTCTTC.

The genes are TRBV7-3 and TRBJ2-3; 11 bases fit TRBD2. The CDR3 length is 16 residues. Germline lookup yields CDR1 SGHTA and CDR2 FQGTGA. After removal of 2 bases from V and 6 bases from J, the junction contained 7 bases not matched to a gene. The CDR3 sequence is CASSLGCSGGADTQYF. The CDR3 DNA sequence: TGTGCCAGCAGCTTAGGGTGTAGCGGGGGGGCGGATACGCAGTATTTT.

The chain employs TRBV20-1 and TRBJ1-5; D not certain. The CDR3 sequence is 13 residues long. CDR1 is DFQATT, CDR2 SNEGSKA, per germline (reference sequence). The V and J ends lost 2 bases and 0 bases respectively, with 5 bases between them. CDR3 bases: TGCAGTGCTAGAATTCTTAGCAATCAGCCCCAGCATTTT. As protein: CSARILSNQPQHF.

The gene calls are TRBV6-6 and TRBJ1-1; D gene uncertain. V was trimmed by 3 bases and J by 1 base, leaving 6 bases between them. This CDR3 has 13 residues. Germline V gene data show CDR1 as MNHNY and CDR2 as SVGAGI (reference sequence). DNA of the CDR3: TGTGCCAGCAGTTATGGCCCGAACACTGAAGCTTTCTTT. This translates into CASSYGPNTEAFF.

This clonotype was seen a handful of times. The CDR3 coding sequence is TGTGCCAGCAGCCCCTCGGGCCTAGCGGTATCCTACGAGCAGTACTTC. This translates into CASSPSGLAVSYEQYF. The V gene is TRBV6-2 or TRBV6-3, the J gene TRBJ2-7, with 7 bases fitting TRBD2. This CDR3 has 16 residues. The germline V gene encodes CDR1 MNHEY and CDR2 SVGEGT. V was clipped by 6 bases and J by 1 base; unmatched bases: 12.

This clonotype has only a few counts. This chain joins TRBV5-1 and TRBJ2-1; 11 bases align to TRBD2. Germline values: CDR1 SGHRS, CDR2 YFSETQ. V shed 4 bases, J shed 4 bases, and the junction held 7 bases outside the gene matches. The CDR3 is 16 residues long. In nucleotides, the CDR3 is TGCGCCAGCAGCCCCTTTAGCGGGGGGGGGTACAATGAGCAGTTCTTC. Protein sequence: CASSPFSGGGYNEQFF. Combining the CDR3 with reference TRBV5-1 and TRBJ2-1 gives the whole variable domain KAGVTQTPRYLIKTRGQQVTLSCSPISGHRSVSWYQQTPGQGLQFLFEYFSETQRNKGNFPGRFSGRQFSNSRSEMNVSTLELGDSALYLCASSPFSGGGYNEQFFGPGTRLTVL.

The chain uses TRBV21-1 and TRBJ2-3; the table's D call, TRBD2, has no DNA check behind it. TRBV21-1 is a documented pseudogene. This CDR3 comprises 19 residues. CDR3 in amino acids: CASGAPGLALGASTDTQYF. In nucleotides, the CDR3 is TGTGCCAGCGGCGCGCCGGGACTAGCGCTCGGTGCTAGCACAGATACGCAGTATTTT.

This clonotype was counted ten times or more. The rearrangement joins TRBV10-3 to TRBJ2-1; the match to TRBD2 covers 13 bases. Trimming at V came to 8 bases and at J to 1 base, leaving 2 bases not matched to a gene. The germline V gene has CDR1 ENHRY and CDR2 SYGVKD. The CDR3 spans 15 residues. CDR3 sequence: CAIGLAGVSYNEQFF. In nucleotides, the CDR3 is TGTGCCATCGGACTAGCGGGGGTGTCCTACAATGAGCAGTTCTTC.

This clonotype was seen more than once but under ten times. The chain uses TRBV5-1 and TRBJ2-7; D unresolved. Germline V lookup: CDR1 SGHRS, CDR2 YFSETQ. The V and J ends lost 0 bases and 3 bases respectively, with 19 bases between them. The CDR3 is 17 residues long. The CDR3 nucleotides read TGCGCCAGCAGCTTGGCGGACGAATGGTCGGACCTCTACGAGCAGTACTTC. Translation: CASSLADEWSDLYEQYF.

This clonotype was found a few times. The V and J genes are TRBV7-6 and TRBJ1-1; a possible D gene is TRBD1 (5 bases). The germline CDR1 and CDR2 sequences are SGHVS and FNYEAQ. The CDR3 has 13 amino acids. V lost 2 bases, J lost 12 bases, and 16 bases lay in between. DNA for the CDR3: TGTGCCAGCAGCTTATTAGAGGGGAGGGAAACTTTCTTT. As protein: CASSLLEGRETFF. The full variable domain, in which reference TRBV7-6 and TRBJ1-1 provide the parts outside the CDR3, is GAGVSQSPRYKVTKRGQDVALRCDPISGHVSLYWYRQALGQGPEFLTYFNYEAQQDKSGLPNDRFSAERPEGSISTLTIQRTEQRDSAMYRCASSLLEGRETFFGQGTRLTVV.